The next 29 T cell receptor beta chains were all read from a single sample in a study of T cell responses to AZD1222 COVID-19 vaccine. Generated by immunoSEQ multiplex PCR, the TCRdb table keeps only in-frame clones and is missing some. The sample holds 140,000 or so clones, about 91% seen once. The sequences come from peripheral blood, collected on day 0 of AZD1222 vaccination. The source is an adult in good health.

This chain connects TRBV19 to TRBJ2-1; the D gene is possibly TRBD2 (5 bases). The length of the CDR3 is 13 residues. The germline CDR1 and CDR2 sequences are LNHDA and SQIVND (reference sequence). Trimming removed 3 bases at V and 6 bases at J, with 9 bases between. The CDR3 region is CASSMVEGNEQFF. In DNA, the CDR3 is TGTGCCAGTAGTATGGTAGAGGGCAATGAGCAGTTCTTC. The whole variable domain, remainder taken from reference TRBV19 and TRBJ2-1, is DGGITQSPKYLFRKEGQNVTLSCEQNLNHDAMYWYRQDPGQGLRLIYYSQIVNDFQKGDIAEGYSVSREKKESFPLTVTSAQKNPTAFYLCASSMVEGNEQFFGPGTRLTVL.

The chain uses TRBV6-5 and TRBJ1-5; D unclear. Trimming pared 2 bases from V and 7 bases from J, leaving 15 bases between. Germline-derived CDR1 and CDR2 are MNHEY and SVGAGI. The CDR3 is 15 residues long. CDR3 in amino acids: CASSYTADRSQPQHF. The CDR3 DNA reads TGTGCCAGCAGTTACACAGCCGACCGTAGCCAGCCCCAGCATTTT.

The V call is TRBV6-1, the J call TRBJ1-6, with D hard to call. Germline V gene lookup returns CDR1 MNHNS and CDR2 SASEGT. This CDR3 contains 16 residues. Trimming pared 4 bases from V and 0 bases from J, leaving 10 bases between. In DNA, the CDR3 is TGTGCCAGCAGTGCGGGCAGGAGCTCCTATAATTCACCCCTCCACTTT. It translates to CASSAGRSSYNSPLHF.

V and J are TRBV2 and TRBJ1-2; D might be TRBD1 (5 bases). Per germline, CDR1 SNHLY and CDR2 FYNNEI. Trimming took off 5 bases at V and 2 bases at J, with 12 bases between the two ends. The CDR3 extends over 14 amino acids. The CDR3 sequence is CASSSQGANYGYTF. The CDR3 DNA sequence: TGTGCCAGCAGTTCCCAAGGGGCCAACTATGGCTACACCTTC.

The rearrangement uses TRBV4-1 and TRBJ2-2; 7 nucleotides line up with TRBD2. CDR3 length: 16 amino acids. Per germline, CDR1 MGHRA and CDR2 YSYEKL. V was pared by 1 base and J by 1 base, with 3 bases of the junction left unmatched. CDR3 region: CASSQVSGGNTGELFF. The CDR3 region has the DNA TGCGCCAGCAGCCAAGTTTCGGGAGGGAACACCGGGGAGCTGTTTTTT.

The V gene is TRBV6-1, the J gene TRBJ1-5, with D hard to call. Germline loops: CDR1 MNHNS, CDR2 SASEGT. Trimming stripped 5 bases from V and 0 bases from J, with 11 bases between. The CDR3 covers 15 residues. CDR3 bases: TGTGCCAGCAGTCCGGACGGTTATAGCAATCAGCCCCAGCATTTT. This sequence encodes CASSPDGYSNQPQHF.

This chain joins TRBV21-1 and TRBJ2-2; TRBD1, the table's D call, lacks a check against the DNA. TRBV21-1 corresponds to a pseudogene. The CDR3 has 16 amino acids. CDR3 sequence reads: CASSKAKGQGTGELFF. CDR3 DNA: TGTGCCAGCAGCAAAGCCAAGGGACAGGGAACCGGGGAGCTGTTTTTT.

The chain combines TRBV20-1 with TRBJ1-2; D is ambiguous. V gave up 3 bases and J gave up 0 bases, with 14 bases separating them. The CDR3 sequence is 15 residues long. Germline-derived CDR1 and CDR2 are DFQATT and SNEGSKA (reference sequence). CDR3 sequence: CSASLGPDANYGYTF. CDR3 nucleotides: TGCAGTGCTAGTCTGGGTCCCGATGCTAACTATGGCTACACCTTC.

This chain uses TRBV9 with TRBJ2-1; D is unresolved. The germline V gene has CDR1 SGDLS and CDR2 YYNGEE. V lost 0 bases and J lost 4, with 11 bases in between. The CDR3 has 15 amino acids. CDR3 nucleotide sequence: TGTGCCAGCAGCGTAGGGGTGGTGGCTTACAATGAGCAGTTCTTC. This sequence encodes CASSVGVVAYNEQFF.

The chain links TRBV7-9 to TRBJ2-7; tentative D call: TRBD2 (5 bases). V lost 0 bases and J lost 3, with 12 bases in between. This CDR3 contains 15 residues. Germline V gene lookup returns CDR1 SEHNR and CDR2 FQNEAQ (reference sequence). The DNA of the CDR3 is TGTGCCAGCAGCTTAGCAGGAGGAAGGGACTACGAGCAGTACTTC. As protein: CASSLAGGRDYEQYF.

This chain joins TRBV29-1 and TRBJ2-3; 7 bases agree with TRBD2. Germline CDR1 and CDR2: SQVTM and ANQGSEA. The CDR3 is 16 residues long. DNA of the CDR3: TGCAGTGCTACCGGGAGGACCACCTCTGAGGGGGATACGCAGTATTTT. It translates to CSATGRTTSEGDTQYF.

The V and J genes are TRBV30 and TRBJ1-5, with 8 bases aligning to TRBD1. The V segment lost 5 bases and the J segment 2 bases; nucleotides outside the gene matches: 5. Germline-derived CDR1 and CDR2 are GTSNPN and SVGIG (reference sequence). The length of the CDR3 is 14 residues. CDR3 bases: TGTGCCTGGGATTCGACAGGGGGCAATCAGCCCCAGCATTTT. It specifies CAWDSTGGNQPQHF.

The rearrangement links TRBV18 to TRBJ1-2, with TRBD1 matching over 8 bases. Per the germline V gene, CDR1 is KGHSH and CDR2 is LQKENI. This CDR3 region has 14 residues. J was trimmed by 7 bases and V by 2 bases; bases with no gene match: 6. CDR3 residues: CASSPGGQGIGYTF. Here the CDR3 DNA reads TGTGCCAGCTCACCAGGCGGACAGGGTATTGGCTACACCTTC. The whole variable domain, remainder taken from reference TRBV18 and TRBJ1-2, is NAGVMQNPRHLVRRRGQEARLRCSPMKGHSHVYWYRQLPEEGLKFMVYLQKENIIDESGMPKERFSAEFPKEGPSILRIQQVVRGDSAAYFCASSPGGQGIGYTFGSGTRLTVV.

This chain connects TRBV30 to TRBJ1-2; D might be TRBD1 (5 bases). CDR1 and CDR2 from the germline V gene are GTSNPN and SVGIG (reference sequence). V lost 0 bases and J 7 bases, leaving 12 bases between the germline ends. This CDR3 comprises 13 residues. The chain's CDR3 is CAWSVLGRGGYTF. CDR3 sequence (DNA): TGTGCCTGGAGTGTACTGGGGAGGGGTGGCTACACCTTC.

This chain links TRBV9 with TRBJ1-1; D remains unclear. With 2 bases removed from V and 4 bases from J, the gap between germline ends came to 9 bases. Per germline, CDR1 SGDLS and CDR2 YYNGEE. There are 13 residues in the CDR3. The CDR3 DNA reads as TGTGCCAGCAGCGTCAGGACGGCCACTGAAGCTTTCTTT. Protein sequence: CASSVRTATEAFF.

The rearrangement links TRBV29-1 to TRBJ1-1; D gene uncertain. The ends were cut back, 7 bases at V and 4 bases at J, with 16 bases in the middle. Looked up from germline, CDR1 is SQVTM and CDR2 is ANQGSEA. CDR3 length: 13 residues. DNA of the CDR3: TGCAGCGCCCTGGGGAGGGTGGGCACTGAAGCTTTCTTT. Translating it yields CSALGRVGTEAFF.

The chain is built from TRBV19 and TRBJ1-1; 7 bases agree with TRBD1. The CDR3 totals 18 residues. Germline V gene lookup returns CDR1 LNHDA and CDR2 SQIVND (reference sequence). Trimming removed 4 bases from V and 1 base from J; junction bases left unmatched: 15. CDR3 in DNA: TGTGCCAGTAGTACCCAAACCCACGACGGACAGGAGAACACTGAAGCTTTCTTT. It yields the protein CASSTQTHDGQENTEAFF.

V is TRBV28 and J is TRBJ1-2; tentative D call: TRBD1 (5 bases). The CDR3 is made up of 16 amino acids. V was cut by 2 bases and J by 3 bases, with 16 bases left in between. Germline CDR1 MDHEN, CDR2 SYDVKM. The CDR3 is CASSLTPAGQDYGYTF. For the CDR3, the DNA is TGTGCCAGCAGTTTAACCCCGGCAGGGCAGGACTATGGCTACACCTTC.

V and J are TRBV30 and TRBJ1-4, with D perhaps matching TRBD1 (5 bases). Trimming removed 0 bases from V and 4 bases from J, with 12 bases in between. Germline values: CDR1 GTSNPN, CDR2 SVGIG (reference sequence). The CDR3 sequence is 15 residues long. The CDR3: CAWSVRGPLNEKLFF. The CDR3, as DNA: TGTGCCTGGAGTGTACGGGGACCACTTAATGAAAAACTGTTTTTT.

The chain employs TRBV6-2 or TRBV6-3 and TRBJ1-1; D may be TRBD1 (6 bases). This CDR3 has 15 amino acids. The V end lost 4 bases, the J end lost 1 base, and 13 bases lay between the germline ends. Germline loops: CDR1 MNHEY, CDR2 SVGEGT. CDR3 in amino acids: CASSSQKGGNTEAFF. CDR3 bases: TGTGCCAGCAGTTCCCAAAAAGGGGGGAACACTGAAGCTTTCTTT.

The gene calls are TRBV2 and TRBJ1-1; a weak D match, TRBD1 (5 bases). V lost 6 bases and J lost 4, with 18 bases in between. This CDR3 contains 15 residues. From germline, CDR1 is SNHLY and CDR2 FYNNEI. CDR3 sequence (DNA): TGTGCCAGCAGGGGCCCGCAGTGGGGGGGCACTGAAGCTTTCTTT. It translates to CASRGPQWGGTEAFF. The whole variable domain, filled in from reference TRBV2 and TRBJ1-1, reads EPEVTQTPSHQVTQMGQEVILRCVPISNHLYFYWYRQILGQKVEFLVSFYNNEISEKSEIFDDQFSVERPDGSNFTLKIRSTKLEDSAMYFCASRGPQWGGTEAFFGQGTRLTVV.

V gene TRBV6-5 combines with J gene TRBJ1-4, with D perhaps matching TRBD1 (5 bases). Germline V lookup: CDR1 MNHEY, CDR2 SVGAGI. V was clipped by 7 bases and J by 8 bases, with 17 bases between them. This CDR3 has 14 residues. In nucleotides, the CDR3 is TGTGCCAGCAAGATGGGGGGTTTAGAAGAAAAACTGTTTTTT. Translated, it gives CASKMGGLEEKLFF.

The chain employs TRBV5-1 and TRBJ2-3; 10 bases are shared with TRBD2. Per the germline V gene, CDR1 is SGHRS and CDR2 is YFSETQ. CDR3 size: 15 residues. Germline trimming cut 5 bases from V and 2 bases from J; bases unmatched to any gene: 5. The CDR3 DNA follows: TGCGCCAGCAGAAGGACTAGCGGCCACACAGATACGCAGTATTTT. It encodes CASRRTSGHTDTQYF.

CDR3 nucleotides: TGTGCCAGCAGCCAAGATCGCGGGGTCACTGAAGCTTTCTTT. Translated, it gives CASSQDRGVTEAFF. V gene TRBV4-2 combines with J gene TRBJ1-1, with D uncertain. The V end lost 0 bases, the J end lost 4 bases, and 9 bases lay between the germline ends. The length of the CDR3 is 14 residues. Per the germline V gene, CDR1 is LGHNA and CDR2 is YNFKEQ.

The CDR3 region is CASINTGELFF. CDR3 coding DNA: TGTGCCAGCATCAACACCGGGGAGCTGTTTTTT. The chain uses TRBV2 and TRBJ2-2; unclear D gene. The V and J ends lost 7 bases and 2 bases respectively, with 2 bases between them. The CDR3 consists of 11 residues. Germline assignment: CDR1 SNHLY and CDR2 FYNNEI.

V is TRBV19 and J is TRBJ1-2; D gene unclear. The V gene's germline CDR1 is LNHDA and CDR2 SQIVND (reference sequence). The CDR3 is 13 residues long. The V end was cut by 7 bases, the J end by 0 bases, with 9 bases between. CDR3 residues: CASKAGTNYGYTF. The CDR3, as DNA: TGTGCCAGTAAGGCAGGAACTAACTATGGCTACACCTTC.

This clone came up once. The CDR3 region is CASSFGLRATEAFF. The CDR3 nucleotides read TGTGCCAGCAGTTTCGGGCTGCGGGCCACTGAAGCTTTCTTT. The V gene is TRBV27, the J gene TRBJ1-1; D is unresolved. CDR1 is MNHEY, CDR2 SMNVEV, per germline (reference sequence). Between the trimmed V and J ends, which lost 3 bases and 4 bases, there was a span of 12 bases. This CDR3 is 14 amino acids long.

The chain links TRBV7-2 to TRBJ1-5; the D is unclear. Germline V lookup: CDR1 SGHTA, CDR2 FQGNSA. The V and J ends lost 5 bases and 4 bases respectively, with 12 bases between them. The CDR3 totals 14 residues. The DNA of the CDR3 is TGTGCCAGCAGCCCAAGCGGAGGGAATCAGCCCCAGCATTTT. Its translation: CASSPSGGNQPQHF.

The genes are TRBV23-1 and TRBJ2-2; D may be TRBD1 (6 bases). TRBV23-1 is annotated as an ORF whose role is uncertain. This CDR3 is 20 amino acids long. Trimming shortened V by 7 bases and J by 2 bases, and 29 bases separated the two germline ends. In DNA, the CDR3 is TGCGCCAGCACAGTTACACAAAGACACAGGGCTTCTAAAAACACCGGGGAGCTGTTTTTT. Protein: CASTVTQRHRASKNTGELFF.